This T cell receptor (beta chain) was found in a study of CXCR3-negative and CXCR3-positive naive CD8 T cells. Study-wide results and caveats: TRBV-TRBJ usage matched between naive CXCR3-negative and CXCR3-positive cells but not between memory cells.

Naive CD8+ T cells showed CD45RO-CCR7+CD27+CD95-. As regards this clonotype: What it binds is unknown.

Libraries of TRB cDNA were made by 5' RACE and carried UMIs. Reprocessing the 5' RACE reads, TCRdb reports a single entry for every CDR3 protein and omits DNA. In total, the table holds about 62,000 distinct CDR3 sequences. Sequenced: naive CXCR3- CD8+ T cells from blood. The subset was: CD45RO-CCR7+CD27+CD95- naive CD8+ T cells lacking CXCR3 (TNR3-). This TCR was recovered from a human donor in good health. Some clones in this sample may be carry-over from other donors' samples.

The CDR3 sequence is CSVAGVGKTQYF. V gene TRBV29-1 combines with J gene TRBJ2-5; TCRdb's D call of TRBD1 is untestable without DNA. Germline V gene sequence: CDR1 SQVTM, CDR2 ANQGSEA. The CDR3 length is 12 residues. The variable domain in full, with the rest retrieved from reference TRBV29-1 and TRBJ2-5, is SAVISQKPSRDICQRGTSLTIQCQVDSQVTMMFWYRQQPGQSLTLIATANQGSEATYESGFVIDKFPISRPNLTFSTLTVSNMSPEDSSIYLCSVAGVGKTQYFGPGTRLLVL.